Here is one T cell receptor (beta chain) with its context. This sample stems from a study of CD8 T cells in Susac syndrome. Reverse transcription of roughly 0.5 to 1 ug RNA used random hexamers. MiXCR, applied by TCRdb to the immunoSEQ multiplex PCR reads, yields one record per CDR3 protein. The table records 110,000 or so distinct CDR3 sequences, 85% to 95% of them present only once. V was clipped by 3 bases and J by 7 bases, with 13 bases between them. Germline-derived CDR1 and CDR2 are SNHLY and FYNNEI. This CDR3 has 14 residues. V is TRBV2 and J is TRBJ1-5; no firm D call. This sequence originates from a human donor with multiple sclerosis. Material: CD4+ T cells from PBMCs. Here the CDR3 reads CASSEEGRGQPQHF. Here the CDR3 DNA reads TGTGCCAGCAGTGAGGAAGGTCGAGGGCAGCCCCAGCATTTT.